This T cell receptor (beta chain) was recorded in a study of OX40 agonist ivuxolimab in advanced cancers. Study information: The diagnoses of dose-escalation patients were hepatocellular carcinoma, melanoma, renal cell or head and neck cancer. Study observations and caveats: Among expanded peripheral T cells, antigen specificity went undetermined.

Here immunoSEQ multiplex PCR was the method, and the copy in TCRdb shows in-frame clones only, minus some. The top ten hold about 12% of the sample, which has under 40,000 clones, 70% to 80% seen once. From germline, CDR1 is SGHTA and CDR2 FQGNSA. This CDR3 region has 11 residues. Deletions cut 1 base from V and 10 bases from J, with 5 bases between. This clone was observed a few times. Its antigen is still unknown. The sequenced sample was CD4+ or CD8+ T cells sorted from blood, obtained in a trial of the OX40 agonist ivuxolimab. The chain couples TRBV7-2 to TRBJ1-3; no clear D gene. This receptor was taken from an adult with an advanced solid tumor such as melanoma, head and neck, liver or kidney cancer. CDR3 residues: CASSLERTIYF. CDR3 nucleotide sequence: TGTGCCAGCAGCTTAGAAAGAACCATATATTTT.